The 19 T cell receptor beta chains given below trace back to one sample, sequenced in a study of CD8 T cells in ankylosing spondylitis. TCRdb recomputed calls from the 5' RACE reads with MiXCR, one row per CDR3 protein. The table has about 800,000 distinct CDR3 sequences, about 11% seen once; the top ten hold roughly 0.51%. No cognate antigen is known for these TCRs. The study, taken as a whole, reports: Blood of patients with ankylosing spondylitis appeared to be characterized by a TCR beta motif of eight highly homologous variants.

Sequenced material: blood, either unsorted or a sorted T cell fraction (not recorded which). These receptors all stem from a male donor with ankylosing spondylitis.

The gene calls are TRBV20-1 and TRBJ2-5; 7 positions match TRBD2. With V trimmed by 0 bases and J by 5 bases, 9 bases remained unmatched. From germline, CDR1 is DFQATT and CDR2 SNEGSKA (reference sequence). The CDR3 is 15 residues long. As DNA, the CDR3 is TGCAGTGCTAGAGATCGGGGGAGGGCCCTGGAGACCCAGTACTTC. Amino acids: CSARDRGRALETQYF.

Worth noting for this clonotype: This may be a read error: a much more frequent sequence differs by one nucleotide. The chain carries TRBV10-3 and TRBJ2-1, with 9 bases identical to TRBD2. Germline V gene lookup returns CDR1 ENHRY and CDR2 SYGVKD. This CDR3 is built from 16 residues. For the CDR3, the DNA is TGTACCACACTCCCCTCGGGCGGGAGGGCTTACAATGAGCAGTTCTTC. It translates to CTTLPSGGRAYNEQFF.

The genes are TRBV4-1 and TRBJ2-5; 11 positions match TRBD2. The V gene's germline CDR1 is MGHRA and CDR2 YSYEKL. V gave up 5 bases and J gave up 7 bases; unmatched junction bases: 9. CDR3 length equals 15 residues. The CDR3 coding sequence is TGCGCCAGCAGCTTAAATAGCGGGAGGGCCGTGACCCAGTACTTC. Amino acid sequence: CASSLNSGRAVTQYF.

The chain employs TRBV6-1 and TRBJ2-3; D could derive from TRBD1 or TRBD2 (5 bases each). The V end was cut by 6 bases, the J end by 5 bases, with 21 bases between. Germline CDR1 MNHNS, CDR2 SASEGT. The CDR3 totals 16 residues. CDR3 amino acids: CASRGPGTILGDTQYF. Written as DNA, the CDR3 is TGTGCCAGCAGGGGACCCGGGACCATCCTCGGAGATACGCAGTATTTT.

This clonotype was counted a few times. The CDR3 DNA reads TGCAGTGCTCCATCCCCTAGGGACAGGGGAAGCACAGATACGCAGTATTTT. Protein: CSAPSPRDRGSTDTQYF. The V gene is TRBV20-1, the J gene TRBJ2-3; 10 bases are a match to TRBD1. The CDR3 consists of 17 residues. Germline V gene sequence: CDR1 DFQATT, CDR2 SNEGSKA (reference sequence). V lost 5 bases, J lost 0 bases, and 11 bases stayed unmatched.

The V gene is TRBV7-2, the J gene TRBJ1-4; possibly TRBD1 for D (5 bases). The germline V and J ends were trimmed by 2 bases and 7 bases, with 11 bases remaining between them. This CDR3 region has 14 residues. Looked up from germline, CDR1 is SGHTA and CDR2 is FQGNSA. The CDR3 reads CASSLTGGREKLFF. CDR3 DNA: TGTGCCAGCAGCTTAACCGGGGGTCGTGAAAAACTGTTTTTT.

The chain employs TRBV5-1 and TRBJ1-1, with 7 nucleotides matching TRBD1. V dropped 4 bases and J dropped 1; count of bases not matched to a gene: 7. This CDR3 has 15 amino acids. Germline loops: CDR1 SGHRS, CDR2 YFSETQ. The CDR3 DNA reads TGCGCCAGCAGCAGCCTCAGGGGGGCGAACACTGAAGCTTTCTTT. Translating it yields CASSSLRGANTEAFF.

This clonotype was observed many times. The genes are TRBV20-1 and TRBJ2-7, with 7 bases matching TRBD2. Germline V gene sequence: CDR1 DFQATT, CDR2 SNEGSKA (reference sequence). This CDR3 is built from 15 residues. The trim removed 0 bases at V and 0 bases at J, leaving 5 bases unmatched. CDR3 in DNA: TGCAGTGCTAGAGATTCTAGCGGTAGCTCCTACGAGCAGTACTTC. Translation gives CSARDSSGSSYEQYF.

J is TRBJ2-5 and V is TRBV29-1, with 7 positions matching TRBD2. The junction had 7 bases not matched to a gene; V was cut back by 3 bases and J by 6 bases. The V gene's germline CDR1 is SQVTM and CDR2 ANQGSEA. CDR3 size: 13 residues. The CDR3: CSVDVGGLQTQYF. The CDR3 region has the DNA TGCAGCGTTGATGTGGGAGGGTTACAGACCCAGTACTTC.

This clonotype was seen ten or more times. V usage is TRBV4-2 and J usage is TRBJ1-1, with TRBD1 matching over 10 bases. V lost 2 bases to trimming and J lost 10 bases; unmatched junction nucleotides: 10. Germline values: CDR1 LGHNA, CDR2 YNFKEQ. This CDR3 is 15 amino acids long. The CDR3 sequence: CASSQQGTGETRAFF. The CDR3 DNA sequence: TGTGCCAGCAGCCAACAAGGGACAGGGGAGACGAGAGCTTTCTTT.

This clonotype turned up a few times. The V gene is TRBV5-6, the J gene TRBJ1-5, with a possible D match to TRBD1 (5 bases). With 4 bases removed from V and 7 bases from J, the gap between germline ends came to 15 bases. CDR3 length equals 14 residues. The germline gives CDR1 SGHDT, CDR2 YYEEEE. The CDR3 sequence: CASSLLGDPQPQHF. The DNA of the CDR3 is TGTGCCAGCAGCCTTCTAGGGGATCCACAGCCCCAGCATTTT.

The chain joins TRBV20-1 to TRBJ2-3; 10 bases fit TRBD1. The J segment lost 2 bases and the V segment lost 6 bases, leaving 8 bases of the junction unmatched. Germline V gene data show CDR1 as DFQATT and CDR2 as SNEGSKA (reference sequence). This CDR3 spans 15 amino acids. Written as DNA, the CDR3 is TGCAGTGCCCAGACAGGGGGCGCCCCCACAGATACGCAGTATTTT. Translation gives CSAQTGGAPTDTQYF.

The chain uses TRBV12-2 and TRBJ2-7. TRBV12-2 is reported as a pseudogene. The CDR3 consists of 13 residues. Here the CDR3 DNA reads TGTGCAAGTCGCTTAAGGGGATCCTACGAGCAGTACTTC. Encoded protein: CASRLRGSYEQYF.

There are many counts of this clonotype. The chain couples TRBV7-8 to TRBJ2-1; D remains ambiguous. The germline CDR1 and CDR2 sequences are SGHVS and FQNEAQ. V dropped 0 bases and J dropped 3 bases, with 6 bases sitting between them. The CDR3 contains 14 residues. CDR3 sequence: CASSLALVYNEQFF. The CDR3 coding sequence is TGTGCCAGCAGCTTAGCTCTAGTCTACAATGAGCAGTTCTTC.

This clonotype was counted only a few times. The CDR3 protein is CASSLDTGEGSGANVLTF. As DNA, the CDR3 is TGCGCCAGCAGCTTGGATACAGGGGAAGGCTCTGGGGCCAACGTCCTGACTTTC. The V and J genes are TRBV5-1 and TRBJ2-6; 7 bases are a match to TRBD1. Germline CDR1 reads SGHRS; CDR2 reads YFSETQ. V shed 0 bases and J 0 bases; nucleotides not matched to a gene: 6. This CDR3 comprises 18 residues.

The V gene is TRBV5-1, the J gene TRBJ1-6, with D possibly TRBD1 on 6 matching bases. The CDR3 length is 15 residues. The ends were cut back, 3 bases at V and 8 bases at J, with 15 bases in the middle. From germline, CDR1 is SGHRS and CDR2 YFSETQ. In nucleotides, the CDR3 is TGCGCCAGCAGCTCGACGACAGGTGGGCATTCACCCCTCCACTTT. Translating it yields CASSSTTGGHSPLHF.

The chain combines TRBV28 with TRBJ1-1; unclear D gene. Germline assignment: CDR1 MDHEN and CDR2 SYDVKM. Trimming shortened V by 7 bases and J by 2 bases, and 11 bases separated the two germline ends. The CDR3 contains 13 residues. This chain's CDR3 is CASTREVNTEAFF. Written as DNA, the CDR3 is TGTGCCAGCACCCGGGAGGTAAACACTGAAGCTTTCTTT. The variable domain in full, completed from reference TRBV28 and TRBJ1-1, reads DVKVTQSSRYLVKRTGEKVFLECVQDMDHENMFWYRQDPGLGLRLIYFSYDVKMKEKGDIPEGYSVSREKKERFSLILESASTNQTSMYLCASTREVNTEAFFGQGTRLTVV.

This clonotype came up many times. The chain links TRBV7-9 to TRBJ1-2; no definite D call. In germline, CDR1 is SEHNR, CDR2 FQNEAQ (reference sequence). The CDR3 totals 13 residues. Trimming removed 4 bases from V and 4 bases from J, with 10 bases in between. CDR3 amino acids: CASSSGPGYGYTF. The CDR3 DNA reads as TGTGCCAGCAGCTCCGGCCCTGGCTATGGCTACACCTTC.

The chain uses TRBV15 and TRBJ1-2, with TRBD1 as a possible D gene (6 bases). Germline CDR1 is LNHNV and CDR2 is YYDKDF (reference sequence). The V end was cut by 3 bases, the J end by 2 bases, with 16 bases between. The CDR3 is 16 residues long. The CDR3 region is CATSSGVGGQNYGYTF. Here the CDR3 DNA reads TGTGCCACCAGCAGTGGAGTGGGGGGGCAGAACTATGGCTACACCTTC.